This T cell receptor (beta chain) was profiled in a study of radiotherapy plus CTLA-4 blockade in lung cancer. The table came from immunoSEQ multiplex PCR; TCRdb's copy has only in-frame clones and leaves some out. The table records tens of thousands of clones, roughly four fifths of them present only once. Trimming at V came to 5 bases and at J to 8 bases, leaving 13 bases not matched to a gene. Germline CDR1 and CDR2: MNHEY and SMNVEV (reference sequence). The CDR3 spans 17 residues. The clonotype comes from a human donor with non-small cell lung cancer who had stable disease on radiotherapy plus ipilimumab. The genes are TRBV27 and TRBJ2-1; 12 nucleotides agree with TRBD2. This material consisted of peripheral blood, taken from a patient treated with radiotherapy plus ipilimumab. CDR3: CASSLGTSGPQTYEQFF. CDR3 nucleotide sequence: TGTGCCAGCAGTCTCGGGACTAGCGGGCCCCAAACATATGAGCAGTTCTTC.